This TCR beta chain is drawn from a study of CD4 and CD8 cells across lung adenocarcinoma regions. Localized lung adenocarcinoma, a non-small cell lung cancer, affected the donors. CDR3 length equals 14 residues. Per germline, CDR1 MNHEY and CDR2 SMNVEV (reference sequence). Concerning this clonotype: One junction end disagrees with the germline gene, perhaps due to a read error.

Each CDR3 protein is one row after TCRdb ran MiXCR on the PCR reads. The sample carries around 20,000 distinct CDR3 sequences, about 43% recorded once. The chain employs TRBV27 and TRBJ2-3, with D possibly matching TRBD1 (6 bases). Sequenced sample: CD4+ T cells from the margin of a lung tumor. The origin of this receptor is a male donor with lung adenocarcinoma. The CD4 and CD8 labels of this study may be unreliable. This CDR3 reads CAGRLGGVPETQYF. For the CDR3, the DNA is TGTGCCGGCAGATTAGGGGGAGTGCCAGAGACCCAGTATTTT.